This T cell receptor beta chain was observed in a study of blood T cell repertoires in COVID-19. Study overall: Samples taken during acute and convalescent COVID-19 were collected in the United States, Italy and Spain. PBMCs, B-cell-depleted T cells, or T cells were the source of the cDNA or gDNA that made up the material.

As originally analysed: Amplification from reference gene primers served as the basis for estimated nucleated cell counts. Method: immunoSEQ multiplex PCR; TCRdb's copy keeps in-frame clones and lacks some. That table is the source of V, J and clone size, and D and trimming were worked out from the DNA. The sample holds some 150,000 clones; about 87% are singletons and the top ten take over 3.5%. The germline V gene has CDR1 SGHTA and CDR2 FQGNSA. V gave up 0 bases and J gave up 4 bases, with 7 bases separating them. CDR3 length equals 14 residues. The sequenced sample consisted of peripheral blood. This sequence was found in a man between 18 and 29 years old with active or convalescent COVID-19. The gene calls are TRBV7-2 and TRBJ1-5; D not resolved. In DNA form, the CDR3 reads TGTGCCAGCAGCTTAGCTCCGGGGAATCAGCCCCAGCATTTT. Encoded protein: CASSLAPGNQPQHF. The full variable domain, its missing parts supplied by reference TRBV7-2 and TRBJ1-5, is GAGVSQSPSNKVTEKGKDVELRCDPISGHTALYWYRQSLGQGLEFLIYFQGNSAPDKSGLPSDRFSAERTGGSVSTLTIQRTQQEDSAVYLCASSLAPGNQPQHFGDGTRLSIL.